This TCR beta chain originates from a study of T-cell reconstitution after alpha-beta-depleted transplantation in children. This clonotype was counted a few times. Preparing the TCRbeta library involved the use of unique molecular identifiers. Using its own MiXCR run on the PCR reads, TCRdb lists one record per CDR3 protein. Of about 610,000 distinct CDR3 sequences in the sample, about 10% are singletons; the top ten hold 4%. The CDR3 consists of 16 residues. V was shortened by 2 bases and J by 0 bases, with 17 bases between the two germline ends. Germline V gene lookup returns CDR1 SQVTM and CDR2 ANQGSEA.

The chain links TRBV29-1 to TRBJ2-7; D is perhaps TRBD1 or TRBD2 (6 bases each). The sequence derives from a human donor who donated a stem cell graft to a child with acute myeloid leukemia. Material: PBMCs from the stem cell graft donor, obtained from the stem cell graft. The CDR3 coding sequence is TGCAGCGTTGAAACAGGGACCGGGACTTACTCCTACGAGCAGTACTTC. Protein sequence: CSVETGTGTYSYEQYF.